Listed below are T cell receptor beta chains from one sample, sequenced in a study of identical twins. MiXCR was run by TCRdb on the 5' RACE reads, yielding one entry per CDR3 protein. This table holds roughly 690,000 distinct CDR3 sequences, around 6% found once. Sequenced input: naive T cells sorted from blood. These receptors originate from a man aged 18-30 years in good health. The CDR3 runs from the conserved cysteine through the conserved F or W. D genes are given only for firm matches. Size is stated for part of the rows, as once, few or many counts, or as a class when the clone is expanded.

D: .; size: many; J: TRBJ2-5; V: TRBV20-1; CDR3: CSASYETQYF; DNA: TGCAGTGCTAGTTACGAGACCCAGTACTTC
D: .; size: .; J: TRBJ1-5; V: TRBV20-1; CDR3: CSARDRQFEGLGYSNQPQHF; DNA: TGCAGTGCTAGAGATCGGCAGTTTGAGGGACTGGGGTATAGCAATCAGCCCCAGCATTTT
D: TRBD2; size: .; J: TRBJ2-1; V: TRBV7-3; CDR3: CASSLGGLAGGLLGNEQFF; DNA: TGTGCCAGCAGCTTAGGAGGGCTAGCGGGAGGCTTATTGGGCAATGAGCAGTTCTTC
D: .; size: few; J: TRBJ1-1; V: TRBV7-2; CDR3: CASSYDRHTEAFF; DNA: TGTGCCAGCAGCTACGACAGGCACACTGAAGCTTTCTTT
D: TRBD1; size: .; J: TRBJ1-4; V: TRBV6-1; CDR3: CASSRGQGANEKLFF; DNA: TGTGCCAGCAGCAGAGGACAGGGGGCTAATGAAAAACTGTTTTTT
D: .; size: many; J: TRBJ2-2; V: TRBV6-1; CDR3: CASSTNRHGELFF; DNA: TGTGCCAGCAGTACCAACAGGCACGGGGAGCTGTTTTTT
D: TRBD2; size: many; J: TRBJ2-3; V: TRBV20-1; CDR3: CSARDHGSGYTDTQYF; DNA: TGCAGTGCTAGAGATCACGGTAGCGGGTACACAGATACGCAGTATTTT
D: .; size: many; J: TRBJ2-7; V: TRBV14; CDR3: CASSQDRNSYEQYF; DNA: TGTGCCAGCAGCCAAGACAGGAACTCCTACGAGCAGTACTTC
D: .; size: few; J: TRBJ2-7; V: TRBV6-1; CDR3: CASRTDPSSYEQYF; DNA: TGTGCCAGCAGGACGGACCCAAGCTCCTACGAGCAGTACTTC
D: TRBD1; size: .; J: TRBJ2-1; V: TRBV15; CDR3: CATSKKGQRDNEQFF; DNA: TGTGCCACCAGCAAAAAGGGACAGCGAGACAATGAGCAGTTCTTC
D: TRBD2; size: few; J: TRBJ2-1; V: TRBV20-1; CDR3: CSASRLAGGRFNEQFF; DNA: TGCAGTGCTAGTCGGCTAGCGGGAGGGCGCTTCAATGAGCAGTTCTTC
D: TRBD1; size: few; J: TRBJ2-7; V: TRBV5-1; CDR3: CASGFGQGATYEQYF; DNA: TGCGCCAGCGGCTTCGGACAGGGGGCCACCTACGAGCAGTACTTC
D: .; size: few; J: TRBJ1-5; V: TRBV12-3/TRBV12-4; CDR3: CASRTQGPSNQPQHF; DNA: TGTGCCAGCAGGACTCAGGGACCTAGCAATCAGCCCCAGCATTTT
D: TRBD1; size: many; J: TRBJ2-3; V: TRBV10-3; CDR3: CAIRPGTGGLADTQYF; DNA: TGTGCCATCAGGCCAGGGACAGGGGGCCTCGCAGATACGCAGTATTTT
D: .; size: many; J: TRBJ2-5; V: TRBV12-3/TRBV12-4; CDR3: CASSLYIGGNKKETQYF; DNA: TGTGCCAGCAGTTTATATATAGGCGGAAACAAAAAAGAGACCCAGTACTTC
D: .; size: .; J: TRBJ2-7; V: TRBV20-1; CDR3: CSASRGRERYEQYF; DNA: TGCAGTGCTAGCCGGGGCCGGGAGCGGTACGAGCAGTACTTC
D: .; size: .; J: TRBJ2-2; V: TRBV29-1; CDR3: CSVEFASANTGELFF; DNA: TGCAGCGTTGAATTCGCGTCAGCTAACACCGGGGAGCTGTTTTTT
D: .; size: many; J: TRBJ1-1; V: TRBV29-1; CDR3: CSVTGDMNTEAFF; DNA: TGCAGCGTTACGGGGGACATGAACACTGAAGCTTTCTTT
D: TRBD1; size: .; J: TRBJ2-1; V: TRBV24-1; CDR3: CATSDGQAIYNEQFF; DNA: TGTGCCACCAGTGATGGACAGGCCATCTACAATGAGCAGTTCTTC
D: TRBD1; size: many; J: TRBJ2-3; V: TRBV12-3/TRBV12-4; CDR3: CASSARTGVSADTQYF; DNA: TGTGCCAGCAGTGCCCGGACAGGGGTGTCGGCAGATACGCAGTATTTT
D: .; size: many; J: TRBJ2-1; V: TRBV5-1; CDR3: CASSYKGSHNEQFF; DNA: TGCGCCAGCAGCTACAAGGGCTCCCACAATGAGCAGTTCTTC
D: .; size: many; J: TRBJ2-1; V: TRBV20-1; CDR3: CSAARGRNEQFF; DNA: TGCAGTGCGGCCCGTGGAAGGAATGAGCAGTTCTTC
D: TRBD1; size: many; J: TRBJ2-3; V: TRBV28; CDR3: CASSIDRGPADTQYF; DNA: TGTGCCAGCAGTATAGACAGGGGGCCGGCAGATACGCAGTATTTT
D: .; size: .; J: TRBJ2-2; V: TRBV7-6; CDR3: CASSSRDVTNTGELFF; DNA: TGTGCCAGCAGCTCCCGGGACGTAACGAACACCGGGGAGCTGTTTTTT
D: TRBD2; size: few; J: TRBJ2-2; V: TRBV5-1; CDR3: CASSKKTSGVNTGELFF; DNA: TGCGCCAGCAGCAAAAAAACTAGCGGAGTTAACACCGGGGAGCTGTTTTTT
D: .; size: .; J: TRBJ1-3; V: TRBV28; CDR3: CASSFRLSSGNTIYF; DNA: TGTGCCAGCAGTTTCCGTTTGAGCTCTGGAAACACCATATATTTT
D: TRBD1; size: many; J: TRBJ2-5; V: TRBV6-2/TRBV6-3; CDR3: CASSPGTGTETQYF; DNA: TGTGCCAGCAGTCCCGGGACAGGGACGGAGACCCAGTACTTC
D: TRBD1; size: many; J: TRBJ2-7; V: TRBV18; CDR3: CASSSGTGDIYEQYF; DNA: TGTGCCAGCTCATCAGGGACAGGGGATATTTACGAGCAGTACTTC
D: TRBD2; size: many; J: TRBJ2-5; V: TRBV12-3/TRBV12-4; CDR3: CASSLGVWGLEKETQYF; DNA: TGTGCCAGCAGTTTAGGAGTCTGGGGACTAGAGAAAGAGACCCAGTACTTC
D: .; size: .; J: TRBJ1-2; V: TRBV3-1; CDR3: CASSQGPGSYGYTF; DNA: TGTGCCAGCAGCCAAGGTCCAGGCAGCTATGGCTACACCTTC
D: TRBD1; size: many; J: TRBJ2-1; V: TRBV5-1; CDR3: CASSFRDRADEQFF; DNA: TGCGCCAGCAGCTTCCGGGACAGGGCTGATGAGCAGTTCTTC
D: .; size: few; J: TRBJ2-2; V: TRBV2; CDR3: CASMPGNTGELFF; DNA: TGTGCCAGCATGCCAGGGAACACCGGGGAGCTGTTTTTT
D: .; size: few; J: TRBJ2-5; V: TRBV24-1; CDR3: CATSDFQETQYF; DNA: TGTGCCACCAGTGATTTCCAAGAGACCCAGTACTTC
D: .; size: .; J: TRBJ2-3; V: TRBV4-3; CDR3: CASSQDFRNTDTQYF; DNA: TGCGCCAGCAGCCAAGACTTTAGGAACACAGATACGCAGTATTTT
D: .; size: many; J: TRBJ1-6; V: TRBV16; CDR3: CASSRGQFYNSPLHF; DNA: TGTGCCAGCAGCCGCGGACAGTTCTATAATTCACCCCTCCACTTT
D: .; size: many; J: TRBJ2-4; V: TRBV11-2; CDR3: CASSSVGLGAKNIQYF; DNA: TGTGCCAGCAGCTCAGTGGGATTGGGAGCCAAAAACATTCAGTACTTC
D: TRBD1; size: .; J: TRBJ1-2; V: TRBV14; CDR3: CASSQLQGVGYTF; DNA: TGTGCCAGCAGCCAACTCCAGGGGGTTGGCTACACCTTC
D: .; size: many; J: TRBJ2-1; V: TRBV12-3/TRBV12-4; CDR3: CASSLGSVHEQFF; DNA: TGTGCCAGCAGTTTAGGATCGGTCCATGAGCAGTTCTTC
D: TRBD2; size: few; J: TRBJ2-3; V: TRBV5-1; CDR3: CASSLVISGRSDTQYF; DNA: TGCGCCAGCAGCTTGGTCATTAGCGGGAGGTCAGATACGCAGTATTTT
D: TRBD1; size: .; J: TRBJ2-1; V: TRBV18; CDR3: CASSPITGQGRNEQFF; DNA: TGTGCCAGCTCACCAATTACGGGACAGGGTAGGAATGAGCAGTTCTTC
D: .; size: few; J: TRBJ1-5; V: TRBV12-3/TRBV12-4; CDR3: CASSSGITWQPQHF; DNA: TGTGCCAGCAGTTCGGGGATTACCTGGCAGCCCCAGCATTTT
D: TRBD2; size: many; J: TRBJ2-1; V: TRBV20-1; CDR3: CSANGASGDNEQFF; DNA: TGCAGTGCCAATGGGGCTAGCGGGGACAATGAGCAGTTCTTC
D: .; size: few; J: TRBJ1-2; V: TRBV27; CDR3: CASSPRGGSAGYTF; DNA: TGTGCCAGCAGTCCGCGGGGAGGCTCTGCCGGCTACACCTTC
D: .; size: many; J: TRBJ1-4; V: TRBV20-1; CDR3: CSARVLDSYEKLFF; DNA: TGCAGTGCTAGAGTTCTGGACAGCTATGAAAAACTGTTTTTT
D: .; size: few; J: TRBJ1-4; V: TRBV5-6; CDR3: CASSLNSEKLFF; DNA: TGTGCCAGCAGCCTGAACAGTGAAAAACTGTTTTTT
D: .; size: many; J: TRBJ2-3; V: TRBV20-1; CDR3: CSAREMRTGGPQYF; DNA: TGCAGTGCTAGAGAGATGAGGACAGGAGGGCCGCAGTATTTT
D: TRBD1; size: .; J: TRBJ1-4; V: TRBV7-2; CDR3: CASSFDRGSNEKLFF; DNA: TGTGCCAGCAGCTTTGACAGGGGTTCTAATGAAAAACTGTTTTTT
D: TRBD1; size: few; J: TRBJ1-1; V: TRBV12-3/TRBV12-4; CDR3: CASSLDRGLARGNTEAFF; DNA: TGTGCCAGCAGTTTGGACAGGGGGCTGGCGAGGGGGAACACTGAAGCTTTCTTT
D: .; size: few; J: TRBJ2-1; V: TRBV12-3/TRBV12-4; CDR3: CASSLVGSLLNEQFF; DNA: TGTGCCAGCAGTTTAGTCGGGAGCCTCCTCAATGAGCAGTTCTTC
D: TRBD2; size: .; J: TRBJ2-1; V: TRBV11-3; CDR3: CASSPEPGLAGVNEQFF; DNA: TGTGCCAGCAGCCCAGAACCGGGACTAGCTGGGGTCAATGAGCAGTTCTTC
D: .; size: many; J: TRBJ1-2; V: TRBV9; CDR3: CASSVERHGRHGYTF; DNA: TGTGCCAGCAGCGTAGAGAGGCACGGTAGGCATGGCTACACCTTC
D: .; size: many; J: TRBJ1-6; V: TRBV12-3/TRBV12-4; CDR3: CASSLATTSSPLHF; DNA: TGTGCCAGCAGTTTGGCTACGACTAGTTCACCCCTCCACTTT
D: .; size: few; J: TRBJ2-5; V: TRBV7-9; CDR3: CASSFGGSEETQYF; DNA: TGTGCCAGCAGCTTTGGCGGCAGCGAAGAGACCCAGTACTTC
D: .; size: many; J: TRBJ2-5; V: TRBV12-3/TRBV12-4; CDR3: CASSLLDQETQYF; DNA: TGTGCCAGCAGTTTATTGGACCAAGAGACCCAGTACTTC
D: .; size: many; J: TRBJ2-2; V: TRBV21-1; CDR3: CASSKLGPGELFF; DNA: TGTGCCAGCAGCAAACTAGGCCCCGGGGAGCTGTTTTTT